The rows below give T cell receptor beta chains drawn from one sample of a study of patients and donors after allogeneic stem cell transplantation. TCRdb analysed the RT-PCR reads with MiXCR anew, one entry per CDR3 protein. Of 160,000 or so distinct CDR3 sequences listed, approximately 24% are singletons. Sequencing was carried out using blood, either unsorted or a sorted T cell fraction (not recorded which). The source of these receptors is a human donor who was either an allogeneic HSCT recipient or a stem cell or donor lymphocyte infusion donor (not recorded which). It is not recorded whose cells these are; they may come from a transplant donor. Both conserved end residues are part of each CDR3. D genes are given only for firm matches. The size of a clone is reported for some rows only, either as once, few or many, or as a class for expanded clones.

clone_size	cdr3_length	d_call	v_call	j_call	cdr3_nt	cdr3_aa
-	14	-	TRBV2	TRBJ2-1	TGTGCCAGCAGAGAAACCTCGGTTAGGATTGAGCAGTTCTTC	CASRETSVRIEQFF
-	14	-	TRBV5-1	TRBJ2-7	TGCGCCAGCAGCGGCGCCGGACGGACCTACGAGCAGTACTTC	CASSGAGRTYEQYF
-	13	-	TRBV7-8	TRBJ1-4	TGTGCCAGCAGCTTAGATCCTAGGACAGCGCTGTTTTTT	CASSLDPRTALFF
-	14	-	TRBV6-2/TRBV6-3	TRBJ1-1	TGTGCCAGCACCCTCGGAAGGGGGAACACTGAAGCTTTCTTT	CASTLGRGNTEAFF
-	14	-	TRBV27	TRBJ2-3	TGTGCCAGCAGTTTACTAGCGAGCACAGATACGCAGTATTTT	CASSLLASTDTQYF
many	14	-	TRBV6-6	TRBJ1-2	TGTGCCAGCAGTTACTCCGACAGGAACTATGGCTACACCTTC	CASSYSDRNYGYTF
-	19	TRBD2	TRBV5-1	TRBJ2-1	TGCGCCAGCAGCCAGGGACTAGCGGGGGCCCTTGGCTCCTACAATGAGCAGTTCTTC	CASSQGLAGALGSYNEQFF
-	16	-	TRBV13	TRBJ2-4	TGTGCCAGCAGCTCCCGGACGACCCTAGCCAAAAACATTCAGTACTTC	CASSSRTTLAKNIQYF
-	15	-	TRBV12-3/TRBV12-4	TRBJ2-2	TGTGCCAGCAGTTTAACTCCGGCGAACACCGGGGAGCTGTTTTTT	CASSLTPANTGELFF
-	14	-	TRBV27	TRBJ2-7	TGTGCCAGCAGTTTCGGCCTAGCTTCCTACGAGCAGTACTTC	CASSFGLASYEQYF
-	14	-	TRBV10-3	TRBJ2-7	TGTGCCAGTCGCAGGGGTGACGAGTCCTACGAGCAGTACTTC	CASRRGDESYEQYF
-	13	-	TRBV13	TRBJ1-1	TGTGCCAGCACCCTTTCGGGGAACACTGAAGCTTTCTTT	CASTLSGNTEAFF
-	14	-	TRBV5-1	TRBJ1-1	TGCGCCAGCAGCTTGGTGAGGGTGGGCACTGAAGCTTTCTTT	CASSLVRVGTEAFF
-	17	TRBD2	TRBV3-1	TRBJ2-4	TGTGCCAGCAGCCAATACGCTAGCGGGGGCCCCAAAAACATTCAGTACTTC	CASSQYASGGPKNIQYF
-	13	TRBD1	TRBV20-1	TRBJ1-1	TGCAGTGTCCGACAGGGAGAAAGGACTGAAGCTTTCTTT	CSVRQGERTEAFF
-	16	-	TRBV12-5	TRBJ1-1	TGTGCTAGTGGTTTACGGACAGAAGAGAGGAACACTGAAGCTTTCTTT	CASGLRTEERNTEAFF
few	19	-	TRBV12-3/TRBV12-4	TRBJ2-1	TGTGCCAGCAGTTTTTCCCGGGGGCGCCACGGAACAGTCGTAAATGAGCAGTTCTTC	CASSFSRGRHGTVVNEQFF
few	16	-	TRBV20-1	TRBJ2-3	TGCAGTGCTAGAGAGCTACTAGGGGCCCACACAGATACGCAGTATTTT	CSARELLGAHTDTQYF
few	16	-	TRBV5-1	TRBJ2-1	TGCGCCAGCAGCTTTTTTGGGGTGAGCTCCTACAATGAGCAGTTCTTC	CASSFFGVSSYNEQFF
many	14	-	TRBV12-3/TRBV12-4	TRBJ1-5	TGTGCCAGCTCCGGGGGGGTATGGAATCAGCCCCAGCATTTT	CASSGGVWNQPQHF
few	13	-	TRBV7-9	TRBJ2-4	TGTGCCAGCAGCAGCTACGCCAAAAACATTCAGTACTTC	CASSSYAKNIQYF
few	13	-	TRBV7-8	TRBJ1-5	TGTGCCAGCAGCTTAGCTTTCGATCAGCCCCAGCATTTT	CASSLAFDQPQHF
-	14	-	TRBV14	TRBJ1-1	TGTGCCAGCAGCCAAAGGTTCAGGAGCACTGAAGCTTTCTTT	CASSQRFRSTEAFF
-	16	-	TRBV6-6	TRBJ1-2	TGTGCCAGCAGTTACCCTCCGGGAAGGGGCGACTATGGCTACACCTTC	CASSYPPGRGDYGYTF
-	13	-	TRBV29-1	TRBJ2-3	TGCAGCGTTGATGGTCAGGGTGCGGATACGCAGTATTTT	CSVDGQGADTQYF
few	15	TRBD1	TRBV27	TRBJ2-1	TGTGCCAGCGGGGCCGGGACAGGGAGTCTCAATGAGCAGTTCTTC	CASGAGTGSLNEQFF
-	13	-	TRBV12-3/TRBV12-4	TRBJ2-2	TGTGCCACCCCTGACTTGAACACCGGGGAGCTGTTTTTT	CATPDLNTGELFF
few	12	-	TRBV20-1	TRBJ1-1	TGCAGTGCTACGGTGTCCAACACTGAAGCTTTCTTT	CSATVSNTEAFF
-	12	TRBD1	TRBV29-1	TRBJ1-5	TGCAGCGCTGGACAGGTGAATCAGCCCCAGCATTTT	CSAGQVNQPQHF
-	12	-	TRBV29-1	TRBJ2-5	TGCAGCGTCAGTGTGGGGCTTGAGACCCAGTACTTC	CSVSVGLETQYF
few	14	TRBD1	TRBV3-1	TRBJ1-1	TGTGCCAGCAGCCATTCCACAGGGGAGCTTAAGGCTTTCTTT	CASSHSTGELKAFF
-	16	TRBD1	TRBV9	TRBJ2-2	TGTGCCAGCAGCGAGACCGGGACAGGGATGACCGGGGAGCTGTTTTTT	CASSETGTGMTGELFF
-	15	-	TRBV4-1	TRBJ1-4	TGCGCCAGCAGCCAGACCGGGACATCGAATGAAAAACTGTTTTTT	CASSQTGTSNEKLFF
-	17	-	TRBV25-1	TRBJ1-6	TGTGCCAGCAGTCCGAGCGACAGCCTTCCCTATAATTCACCCCTCCACTTT	CASSPSDSLPYNSPLHF
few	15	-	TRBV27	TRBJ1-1	TGTGCCAGCAGTTTCCTCCAGAGCATGAACACTGAAGCTTTCTTT	CASSFLQSMNTEAFF
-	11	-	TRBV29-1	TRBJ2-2	TGCAGCGTACTCGCCACCGGGGAGCTGTTTTTT	CSVLATGELFF
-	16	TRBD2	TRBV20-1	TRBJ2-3	TGCAGTGCTAGTTGGGAGGCTAGCGGGGGGACGGATACGCAGTATTTT	CSASWEASGGTDTQYF
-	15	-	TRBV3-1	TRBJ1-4	TGTGCCAGCAGCCACTCTCGGGGGTCAAATGAAAAACTGTTTTTT	CASSHSRGSNEKLFF
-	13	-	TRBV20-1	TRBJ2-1	TGCAGTGCTAGAGGCGAACTATCGAGTGAGCAGTTCTTC	CSARGELSSEQFF
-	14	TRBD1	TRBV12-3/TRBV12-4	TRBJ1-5	TGTGCCAGTATGGGACAGGTCAGCAATCAGCCCCAGCATTTT	CASMGQVSNQPQHF
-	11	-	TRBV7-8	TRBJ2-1	TGTGCCAGCAGTCCCTGGGATGAGCAGTTCTTC	CASSPWDEQFF
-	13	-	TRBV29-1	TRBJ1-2	TGCAGCGTAGGGGCAGGGCCCAACTATGGCTACACCTTC	CSVGAGPNYGYTF
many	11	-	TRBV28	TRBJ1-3	TGTGCCAGCAGGGCGGGTCCCGCCATATATTTT	CASRAGPAIYF
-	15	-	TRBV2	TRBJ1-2	TGTGCCAGCAGTTGGAGGGACGGCCTCGGATATGGCTACACCTTC	CASSWRDGLGYGYTF
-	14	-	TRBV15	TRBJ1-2	TGTGCCACCAGCAGAGTGAGAGCTCGGGTTGGCTACACCTTC	CATSRVRARVGYTF
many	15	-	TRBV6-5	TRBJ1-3	TGTGCCAGCAGTTATTCGGTGGACTCTGGAAACACCATATATTTT	CASSYSVDSGNTIYF
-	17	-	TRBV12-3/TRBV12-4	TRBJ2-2	TGTGCCAGCAGAACCCGGGGACTCAACCTGAACACCGGGGAGCTGTTTTTT	CASRTRGLNLNTGELFF
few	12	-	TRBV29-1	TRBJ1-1	TGCAGCGTTGAGCTAGGTAACACTGAAGCTTTCTTT	CSVELGNTEAFF
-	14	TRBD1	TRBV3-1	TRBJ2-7	TGTGCCAGCAGAACCGGGACAGGGGAGGATGAGCAGTACTTC	CASRTGTGEDEQYF
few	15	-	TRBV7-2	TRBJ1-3	TGTGCCAGCAGCACAGGGACACACTCTGGAAACACCATATATTTT	CASSTGTHSGNTIYF
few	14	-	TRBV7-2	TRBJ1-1	TGTGCCAGCAGCTTCTCCCGGACAGTGACTGAAGCTTTCTTT	CASSFSRTVTEAFF
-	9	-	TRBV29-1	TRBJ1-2	TGCAGCGTTGACGAGAGGGACACCTTC	CSVDERDTF
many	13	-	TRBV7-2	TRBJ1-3	TGTGCCAGCAGCGCAAGAGGGGGAAACACCATATATTTT	CASSARGGNTIYF
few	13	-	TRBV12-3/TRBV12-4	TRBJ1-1	TGTGCCAGCAGTTTATCGGATGAGGGTGAAGCTTTCTTT	CASSLSDEGEAFF
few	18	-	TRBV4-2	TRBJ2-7	TGTGCCAGCAGCCAAGACCCTAGGGGAAACCCCCTCGCTGATGAGCAGTACTTC	CASSQDPRGNPLADEQYF